Described below is a single T cell receptor beta chain sequence and its context. As yet, its antigen is unknown. The entry originates in a study of OX40 agonist ivuxolimab in advanced cancers. At the level of the study: An agonistic anti-OX40 (CD134) antibody, ivuxolimab, was used to treat the patients. Three individuals attained partial responses, comprising one hepatocellular carcinoma case and two cutaneous melanoma cases. Study-wide findings and caveats: Clones of CD4+ and CD8+ blood T cells grew by week 6 at doses of 0.1 to 3.0 mg/kg.

Profiled with immunoSEQ multiplex PCR; TCRdb holds only in-frame clones, not every one. Of about 34,000 clones detected, less than 85% appear once; the ten largest clones hold approximately 11%. The clonotype originates from an adult with an advanced solid tumor such as melanoma, head and neck, liver or kidney cancer. Source: CD4+ or CD8+ T cells sorted from blood, taken in a trial of the OX40 agonist ivuxolimab.

The CDR3 coding sequence is TGTGCCAGCAGCTTAGCGCTCAGGACTAGCGGGGTCTACGAGCAGTACTTC. Translated: CASSLALRTSGVYEQYF. The V gene is TRBV7-8, the J gene TRBJ2-7; 12 positions match TRBD2. The CDR3 extends over 17 amino acids. Germline V gives CDR1 SGHVS, CDR2 FQNEAQ. The V and J ends lost 0 bases and 3 bases, in that order; junction bases with no gene match: 6.